The T cell receptor beta chain described here comes from a study of T cell responses to AZD1222 COVID-19 vaccine. Overall study results and limits: Clonal diversity was possibly underestimated, and white British individuals and females predominated among donors. Baseline serology detected seropositivity in only 6 or 7 AZD1222 recipients. Two doses of AZD1222 preceded a rise in Spike-specific TCR breadth and depth.

Recipients boosted at about 4 weeks or about 12 weeks are pooled. The length of the CDR3 is 15 residues. The V gene lost 3 bases and the J gene lost 2 bases, with 14 bases spanning the gap. Looked up from germline, CDR1 is KGHSH and CDR2 is LQKENI. As to this clone: Antigen unknown.

The method was immunoSEQ multiplex PCR; TCRdb's version includes in-frame clones alone and lacks a portion of them. The table includes roughly 120,000 clones, about 91% detected once. The sequence was obtained from an adult who received the AZD1222 COVID-19 vaccine. Sequenced here: peripheral blood, sampled 28 days after the second AZD1222 dose. The chain combines TRBV18 with TRBJ2-7; D gene ambiguous. CDR3 in DNA: TGTGCCAGCTCACCGGTCTCAGGACGGACCTACGAGCAGTACTTC. It yields the protein CASSPVSGRTYEQYF. The complete variable domain, with remaining parts taken from reference TRBV18 and TRBJ2-7, reads NAGVMQNPRHLVRRRGQEARLRCSPMKGHSHVYWYRQLPEEGLKFMVYLQKENIIDESGMPKERFSAEFPKEGPSILRIQQVVRGDSAAYFCASSPVSGRTYEQYFGPGTRLTVT.